These 25 T cell receptor beta chains were sequenced from one sample in a study of metastatic and nonmetastatic thyroid tumors. All patients were untreated before thyroid surgery. TCRdb reprocessed the PCR reads via MiXCR. This table holds approximately 30,000 clones, around 3.5% found once. Sequences were obtained from blood. These receptors all stem from a male donor with papillary thyroid cancer or a benign thyroid nodule (not recorded which). Some clones in this sample may be carry-over from other donors' samples.

Ten or more counts support this clone. The chain has TRBV6-1 and TRBJ1-1, with D hard to call. This CDR3 is built from 14 residues. In germline, CDR1 is MNHNS, CDR2 SASEGT. V was clipped by 8 bases and J by 4 bases, with 17 bases between them. The CDR3 DNA reads TGTGCCAGCCTAGGAGAGGGCATGGGCACTGAAGCTTTCTTT. It specifies CASLGEGMGTEAFF.

The V and J genes are TRBV6-1 and TRBJ2-1; TRBD2 matches at 10 bases. This CDR3 contains 15 residues. Germline-derived CDR1 and CDR2 are MNHNS and SASEGT. With 2 bases clipped from V and 7 bases from J, the junction kept 5 bases outside the gene matches. The CDR3: CASSERAGGQNEQFF. In nucleotides, the CDR3 is TGTGCCAGCAGTGAAAGAGCGGGGGGGCAAAATGAGCAGTTCTTC.

This clone was picked up many times. The chain combines TRBV3-1 with TRBJ1-4, with D perhaps matching TRBD1 (5 bases). Germline assignment: CDR1 LGHDT and CDR2 YNNKEL (reference sequence). CDR3 length: 16 amino acids. Trimming shortened V by 4 bases and J by 3 bases, and 15 bases separated the two germline ends. The CDR3 DNA reads TGTGCCAGCAGCCCCGGGACCCCCACAGCTAATGAAAAACTGTTTTTT. Its protein is CASSPGTPTANEKLFF. Looking up the rest from reference TRBV3-1 and TRBJ1-4 gives the full variable domain: DTAVSQTPKYLVTQMGNDKSIKCEQNLGHDTMYWYKQDSKKFLKIMFSYNNKELIINETVPNRFSPKSPDKAHLNLHINSLELGDSAVYFCASSPGTPTANEKLFFGSGTQLSVL.

The sample holds a few counts of this clone. J is TRBJ1-2 and V is TRBV6-1; 8 bases are shared with TRBD1. The CDR3 is 15 amino acids. CDR1 MNHNS and CDR2 SASEGT come from the germline V gene. V lost 6 bases, J lost 2 bases, and 8 bases stayed unmatched. CDR3 bases: TGTGCCAGCAGGGGACGACAGGGGATAAACTATGGCTACACCTTC. The encoded protein is CASRGRQGINYGYTF.

This clone came up many times. The J gene is TRBJ2-1, the V gene TRBV20-1, with 11 bases that match TRBD2. CDR3 length: 15 residues. Germline CDR1 DFQATT, CDR2 SNEGSKA (reference sequence). V lost 6 bases, J lost 7 bases, and 11 bases stayed unmatched. CDR3 DNA sequence: TGCAGTGCAAGACTTAGCGGGAGGGCTCGGAATGAGCAGTTCTTC. Protein sequence: CSARLSGRARNEQFF.

This chain connects TRBV11-2 to TRBJ2-3, with unresolved D. CDR3 size: 14 residues. Germline CDR1 SGHAT, CDR2 FQNNGV. This CDR3 reads CVCTLTSQGDTQYF. The DNA for the CDR3 is TGTGTCTGCACCTTAACCTCCCAAGGGGATACGCAGTATTTT.

At least ten counts were recorded for this clone. V gene TRBV4-2 combines with J gene TRBJ1-6; 9 bases align to TRBD1. Per germline, CDR1 LGHNA and CDR2 YNFKEQ. Trimming at V came to 4 bases and at J to 5 bases, leaving 3 bases not matched to a gene. There are 15 residues in the CDR3. CDR3: CASSPRTGDNSPLHF. For the CDR3, the DNA is TGTGCCAGCAGCCCACGGACAGGGGATAATTCACCCCTCCACTTT.

This clone was detected a few times. V and J are TRBV2 and TRBJ2-7; D may be TRBD2 (6 bases). Germline V lookup: CDR1 SNHLY, CDR2 FYNNEI. The CDR3 covers 14 residues. V gave up 7 bases and J gave up 1 base, with 14 bases separating them. The CDR3 here is CASKLTSRSYEQYF. In DNA, the CDR3 is TGTGCCAGCAAATTGACTAGTAGGTCCTACGAGCAGTACTTC.

This clone was picked up many times. CDR3 bases: TGTGCCAGCAGTGAAATAGGCAATCAGCCCCAGCATTTT. Protein sequence: CASSEIGNQPQHF. The chain carries TRBV2 and TRBJ1-5; no clear D. V lost 2 bases, J lost 2 bases, and 4 bases lay in between. The V gene's germline CDR1 is SNHLY and CDR2 FYNNEI. This CDR3 has 13 residues.

The sample holds many counts of this clone. V usage is TRBV3-1 and J usage is TRBJ1-3; 9 bases map to TRBD1. V trimming: 4 bases; J trimming: 8 bases; junction bases outside the gene matches: 3. This CDR3 is 13 amino acids long. CDR1 is LGHDT, CDR2 YNNKEL, per germline (reference sequence). For the CDR3, the DNA is TGTGCCAGCAGCCGGACAGGGGTCGACACCATATATTTT. It codes for CASSRTGVDTIYF. Full variable domain (remainder filled in from reference TRBV3-1 and TRBJ1-3): DTAVSQTPKYLVTQMGNDKSIKCEQNLGHDTMYWYKQDSKKFLKIMFSYNNKELIINETVPNRFSPKSPDKAHLNLHINSLELGDSAVYFCASSRTGVDTIYFGEGSWLTVV.

V is TRBV20-1 and J is TRBJ1-2; TRBD1 matches at 9 bases. Trimming took 5 bases from V and 5 from J; bases not matched to a gene: 6. Germline CDR1 is DFQATT and CDR2 is SNEGSKA (reference sequence). This CDR3 is built from 13 residues. The CDR3: CSADLGTGYGYTF. Here the CDR3 DNA reads TGCAGTGCTGACCTAGGGACAGGGTATGGCTACACCTTC.

This clone is deemed medium-sized (0.01 to 0.1%). The chain joins TRBV28 to TRBJ1-2, with 7 bases fitting TRBD1. Germline V gene sequence: CDR1 MDHEN, CDR2 SYDVKM. V dropped 5 bases and J dropped 5; count of bases not matched to a gene: 5. This CDR3 is 13 amino acids long. The CDR3 spells CASSGGTDYGYTF. DNA for the CDR3: TGTGCCAGCAGTGGCGGGACAGATTATGGCTACACCTTC.

Concerning this clone itself: One end of the junction does not line up with germline, which may come from a read error. J is TRBJ2-2 and V is TRBV12-3 or TRBV12-4; perhaps TRBD2 as D (5 bases). The CDR3 length is 16 residues. For the CDR3, the DNA is TGTGCCAGCAGTTTAGCAAGTGACGGTCACACCGGGGAGTTGTTTTTT. Its translation: CASSLASDGHTGELFF.

This clone is medium-sized in the sample. The chain links TRBV27 to TRBJ2-7, with 7 bases aligning to TRBD1. CDR1 and CDR2 (germline): MNHEY, SMNVEV (reference sequence). V shed 4 bases, J shed 6 bases, and the junction held 18 bases outside the gene matches. The CDR3 contains 17 residues. For the CDR3, the DNA is TGTGCCAGCAGTTCCAACCGACAGGGCAGATCCTGGGGCGAGCAGTACTTC. Translating it yields CASSSNRQGRSWGEQYF.

This clone occurred many times. This chain joins TRBV20-1 and TRBJ1-1; D remains unclear. This CDR3 region has 11 residues. V was shortened by 7 bases and J by 3 bases, with 9 bases between the two germline ends. Looked up from germline, CDR1 is DFQATT and CDR2 is SNEGSKA (reference sequence). The CDR3 region has the DNA TGCAGTGGGACGGTGGACACTGAAGCTTTCTTT. It translates to CSGTVDTEAFF.

J is TRBJ1-2 and V is TRBV19, with TRBD1 matching over 7 bases. Germline V CDR1 and CDR2: LNHDA, SQIVND (reference sequence). After removal of 3 bases from V and 8 bases from J, the junction contained 6 bases not matched to a gene. CDR3 length equals 13 residues. CDR3 sequence (DNA): TGTGCCAGTAGTATCTCGACAGGGCTGGGCTACACCTTC. This codes for CASSISTGLGYTF.

Concerning this clone itself: A read error may explain this, as a much larger clone is one base away. The chain links TRBV7-9 to TRBJ1-2; no reliable D call. The CDR3 consists of 15 residues. Per germline, CDR1 SEHNR and CDR2 FQNEAQ (reference sequence). The CDR3 DNA reads as TGCGCCAGCAGCGAAGGAACATGCTCTCCCTATGGCTACACCTTC. It specifies CASSEGTCSPYGYTF.

This rearrangement joins TRBV6-1 to TRBJ2-5, with unresolved D. Germline V gene sequence: CDR1 MNHNS, CDR2 SASEGT. Trimming shortened V by 7 bases and J by 5 bases, and 5 bases separated the two germline ends. CDR3 length equals 10 residues. The CDR3 DNA is TGTGCCAGCACGCGGGAGACCCAGTACTTC. This sequence encodes CASTRETQYF.

This clone was counted at least ten times. The chain recombines TRBV6-4 with TRBJ1-1; no reliable D call. The CDR3 covers 13 residues. Germline lookup yields CDR1 MRHNA and CDR2 SNTAGT. Between the trimmed V and J ends, which lost 0 bases and 2 bases, there was a span of 4 bases. In nucleotides, the CDR3 is TGTGCCAGCAGTGACTCGGACAACACTGAAGCTTTCTTT. This codes for CASSDSDNTEAFF.

Points on this clone: Possible read error: a much larger clone is one base away. The gene calls are TRBV18 and TRBJ2-3; 10 positions agree with TRBD2. The CDR3 runs to 15 residues. Looked up from germline, CDR1 is KGHSH and CDR2 is LQKENI. The J segment lost 3 bases and the V segment lost 6 bases, leaving 6 bases of the junction unmatched. The CDR3, as DNA: TGTGCCAGCTCCTCCGGACTAGCGGTAACAGATACGCAGTATTTT. It translates to CASSSGLAVTDTQYF.

There are a few counts of this clone. This could be a read error, since a much larger clone is one nucleotide away. The gene calls are TRBV7-2 and TRBJ2-7; the D is unclear. The CDR3 contains 14 residues. Deletions cut 1 base from V and 6 bases from J, with 13 bases between. Germline CDR1 and CDR2: SGHTA and FQGNSA. CDR3 sequence (DNA): TGTGCCAGCAGCTTAGGGGGTCCCGCCTGCGAGCAGTACTTC. Translating gives CASSLGGPACEQYF.

This clone counts as medium-sized. The chain combines TRBV5-1 with TRBJ2-2; no clear D gene. The CDR3 is made up of 12 amino acids. Germline CDR1 SGHRS, CDR2 YFSETQ. V lost 1 base and J 2 bases, leaving 0 bases between the germline ends. CDR3 region: CASSLNTGELFF. CDR3 DNA: TGCGCCAGCAGCTTGAACACCGGGGAGCTGTTTTTT.

This clone was detected many times. The chain is built from TRBV9 and TRBJ1-4; no definite D call. Trimming cost V 4 bases and J 5 bases, with 15 bases left between them. This CDR3 spans 15 amino acids. The V gene's germline CDR1 is SGDLS and CDR2 YYNGEE. CDR3 residues: CASSPLGGPNEKLFF. The CDR3 DNA reads as TGTGCCAGCAGCCCTTTGGGAGGGCCGAATGAAAAACTGTTTTTT.

This clone was counted at least ten times. The chain couples TRBV9 to TRBJ2-7; D is possibly TRBD2 (5 bases). The CDR3 is made up of 13 amino acids. Trimming stripped 3 bases from V and 5 bases from J, with 12 bases between. CDR1 is SGDLS, CDR2 YYNGEE, per germline. The CDR3 nucleotides read TGTGCCAGCAGCGCCCTACCTAGCCACGAGCAGTACTTC. Its protein product is CASSALPSHEQYF.

In this sample, this clone is medium-sized. This chain uses TRBV6-1 with TRBJ2-7; TRBD1 might be the D (5 bases). V lost 7 bases and J lost 8, with 12 bases in between. Germline-derived CDR1 and CDR2 are MNHNS and SASEGT. The CDR3 spans 11 residues. The CDR3 is CASTIQGKQYF. The CDR3 DNA follows: TGTGCCAGCACTATCCAGGGTAAGCAGTACTTC.